This TCR beta chain is drawn from a study of response to subunit inactivated influenza vaccine. The CDR3 contains 16 residues. Germline V CDR1 and CDR2: LGHDT, YNNKEL (reference sequence). V trimming: 0 bases; J trimming: 0 bases; junction bases outside the gene matches: 4. TCRdb itself ran the RT-PCR reads through MiXCR, one entry per CDR3 protein. In the table there are fewer than 550,000 distinct CDR3 sequences, 25% of which are singletons. The sequencing here drew on CD4+ T cells sorted from PBMCs, taken around 5 days after vaccination. The clonotype was recovered from a man aged 45-65 years who received an inactivated influenza vaccine. This chain joins TRBV3-1 and TRBJ2-7; 8 bases map to TRBD2. CDR3 sequence (DNA): TGTGCCAGCAGCCAAGATCCCGGGGGGGGCTCCTACGAGCAGTACTTC. As protein: CASSQDPGGGSYEQYF.